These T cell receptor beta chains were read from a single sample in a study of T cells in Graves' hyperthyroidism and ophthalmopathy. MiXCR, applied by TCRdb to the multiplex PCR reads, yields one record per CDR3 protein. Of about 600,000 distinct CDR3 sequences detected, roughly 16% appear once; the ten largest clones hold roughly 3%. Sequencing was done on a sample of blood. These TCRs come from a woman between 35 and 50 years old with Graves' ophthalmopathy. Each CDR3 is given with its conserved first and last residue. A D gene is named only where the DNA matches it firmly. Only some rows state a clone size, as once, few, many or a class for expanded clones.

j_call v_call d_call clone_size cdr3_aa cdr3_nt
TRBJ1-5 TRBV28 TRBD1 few CASSLGWDRGNQPQHF TGTGCCAGCAGTTTAGGATGGGACAGGGGGAATCAGCCCCAGCATTTT
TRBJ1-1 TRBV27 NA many CASSLFGQVGTEAFF TGTGCCAGCAGTTTATTCGGGCAGGTCGGCACTGAAGCTTTCTTT
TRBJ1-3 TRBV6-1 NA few CASKGISGNTIYF TGTGCCAGCAAGGGCATCTCTGGAAACACCATATATTTT
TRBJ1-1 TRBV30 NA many CAWSVSENTEAFF TGTGCCTGGAGTGTATCCGAGAACACTGAAGCTTTCTTT
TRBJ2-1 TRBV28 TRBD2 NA CASSSGRTSYNEQFF TGTGCCAGCAGCAGCGGGAGGACCTCCTACAATGAGCAGTTCTTC
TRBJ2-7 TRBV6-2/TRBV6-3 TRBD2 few CASQPTSGIYEQYF TGTGCCAGTCAACCGACTAGCGGGATCTACGAGCAGTACTTC
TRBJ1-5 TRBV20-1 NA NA CSARVDGGNQPQHF TGCAGTGCTAGAGTTGATGGAGGCAATCAGCCCCAGCATTTT
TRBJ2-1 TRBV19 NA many CASSIRNAYNEQFF TGTGCCAGTAGTATTCGGAACGCCTACAATGAGCAGTTCTTC
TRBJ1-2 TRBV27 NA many CASSLSFGYGYTF TGTGCCAGCAGTTTAAGTTTCGGCTATGGCTACACCTTC
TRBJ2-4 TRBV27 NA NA CASSALPSAKNIQYF TGTGCCAGCAGTGCTCTACCGTCTGCCAAAAACATTCAGTACTTC
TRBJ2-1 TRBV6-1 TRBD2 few CASRLAGGTNNEQFF TGTGCCAGCAGACTAGCGGGAGGCACTAACAATGAGCAGTTCTTC
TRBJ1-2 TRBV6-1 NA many CASSDVGKSYGYTF TGTGCCAGCAGTGACGTCGGGAAGTCCTATGGCTACACCTTC
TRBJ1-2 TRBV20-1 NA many CSASLQAYGYTF TGCAGTGCTAGTCTGCAAGCCTATGGCTACACCTTC
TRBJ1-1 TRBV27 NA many CASSLSRDYATEAFF TGTGCCAGCAGTTTATCCAGGGATTATGCCACTGAAGCTTTCTTT
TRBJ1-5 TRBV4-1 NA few CASSQPSRKQPQHF TGCGCCAGCAGCCAGCCATCTAGGAAACAGCCCCAGCATTTT
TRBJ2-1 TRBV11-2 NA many CASSIARGREQFF TGTGCCAGCAGCATCGCCCGTGGTAGAGAGCAGTTCTTC
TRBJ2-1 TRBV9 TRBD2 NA CASSARASGSYNEQFF TGTGCCAGCAGCGCCCGCGCTAGCGGGAGTTACAATGAGCAGTTCTTC
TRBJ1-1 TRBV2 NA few CASSFMGGGNTEAFF TGTGCCAGCAGCTTCATGGGAGGGGGGAACACTGAAGCTTTCTTT
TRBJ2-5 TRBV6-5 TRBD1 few CASSYSGQGVETQYF TGTGCCAGCAGTTACTCAGGTCAGGGGGTCGAGACCCAGTACTTC
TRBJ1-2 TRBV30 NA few CAWSVSSGGYTF TGTGCCTGGAGTGTCTCCAGTGGGGGCTACACCTTC
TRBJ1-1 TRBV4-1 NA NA CASSQEGSQNTEAFF TGCGCCAGCAGCCAAGAGGGGTCCCAGAACACTGAAGCTTTCTTT
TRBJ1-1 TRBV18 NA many CASSRQGELVNTEAFF TGTGCCAGCTCACGTCAGGGAGAGCTCGTGAACACTGAAGCTTTCTTT
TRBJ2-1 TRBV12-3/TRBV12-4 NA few CASSLIFSYNEQFF TGTGCCAGCAGTCTTATATTCTCCTACAATGAGCAGTTCTTC
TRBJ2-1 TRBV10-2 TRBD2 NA CASSDPRAGGYNEQFF TGCGCCAGCAGTGACCCGAGGGCGGGGGGGTACAATGAGCAGTTCTTC
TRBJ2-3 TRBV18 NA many CASSPNTDTQYF TGTGCCAGCTCACCGAACACAGATACGCAGTATTTT
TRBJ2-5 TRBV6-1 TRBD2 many CASSPREGGETQYF TGTGCCAGCAGTCCACGGGAGGGCGGGGAGACCCAGTACTTC
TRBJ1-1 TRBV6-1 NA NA CASSLPGHNTEAFF TGTGCCAGCAGTTTACCGGGACACAACACTGAAGCTTTCTTT
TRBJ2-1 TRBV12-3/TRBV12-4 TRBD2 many CASSSGTSIHEQFF TGTGCCAGCAGTTCTGGGACTAGCATCCATGAGCAGTTCTTC
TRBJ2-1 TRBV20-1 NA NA CSARDLGPNEQFF TGCAGTGCTAGAGATCTCGGGCCCAATGAGCAGTTCTTC
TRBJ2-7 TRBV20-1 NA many CSARQGTPPYEQYF TGCAGTGCTAGACAGGGGACCCCCCCCTACGAGCAGTACTTC